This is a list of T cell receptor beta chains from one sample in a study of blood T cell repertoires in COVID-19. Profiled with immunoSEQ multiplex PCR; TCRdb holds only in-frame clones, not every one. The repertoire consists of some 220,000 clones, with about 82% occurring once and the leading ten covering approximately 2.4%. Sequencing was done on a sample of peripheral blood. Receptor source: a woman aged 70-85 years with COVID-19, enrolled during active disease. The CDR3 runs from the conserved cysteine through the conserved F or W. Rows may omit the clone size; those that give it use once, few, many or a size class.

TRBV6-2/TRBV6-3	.	CASSYDEQGKGQHF
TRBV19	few	CASTVGGDPRSNTEAFF
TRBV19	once	CASSIERQGTYEQYF
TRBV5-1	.	CASSSENEQFF
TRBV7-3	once	CASSLMGGNNQPQHF
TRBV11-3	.	CASSLGPRNTEAFF
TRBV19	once	CASSILGGGDTTDTQYF
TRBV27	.	CASSLNYSPLHF
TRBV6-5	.	CASSLRHDSGNTIYF
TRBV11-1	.	CASSLMGANTEAFF